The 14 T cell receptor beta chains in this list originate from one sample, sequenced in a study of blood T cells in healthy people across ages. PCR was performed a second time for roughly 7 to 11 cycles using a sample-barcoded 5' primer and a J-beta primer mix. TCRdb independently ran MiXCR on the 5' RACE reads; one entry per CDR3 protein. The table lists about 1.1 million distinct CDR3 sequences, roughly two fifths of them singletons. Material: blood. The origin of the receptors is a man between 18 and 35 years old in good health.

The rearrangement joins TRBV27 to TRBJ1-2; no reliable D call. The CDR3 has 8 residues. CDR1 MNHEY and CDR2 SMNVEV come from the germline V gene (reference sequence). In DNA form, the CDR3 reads TGTGCTTTGCGAGGCTACACCTTC. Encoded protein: CALRGYTF.

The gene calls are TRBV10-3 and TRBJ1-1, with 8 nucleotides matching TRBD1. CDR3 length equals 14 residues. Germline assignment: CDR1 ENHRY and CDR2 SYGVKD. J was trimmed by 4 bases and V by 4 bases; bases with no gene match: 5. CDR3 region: CAISGAGGGTEAFF. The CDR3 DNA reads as TGTGCCATCAGTGGGGCAGGGGGCGGCACTGAAGCTTTCTTT.

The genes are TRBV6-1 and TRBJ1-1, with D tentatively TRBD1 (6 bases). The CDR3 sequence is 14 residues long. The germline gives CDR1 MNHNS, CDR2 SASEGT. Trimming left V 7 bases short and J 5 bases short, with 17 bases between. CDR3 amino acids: CASTISRGVTEAFF. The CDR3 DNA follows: TGTGCCAGCACTATTTCGAGGGGGGTTACTGAAGCTTTCTTT.

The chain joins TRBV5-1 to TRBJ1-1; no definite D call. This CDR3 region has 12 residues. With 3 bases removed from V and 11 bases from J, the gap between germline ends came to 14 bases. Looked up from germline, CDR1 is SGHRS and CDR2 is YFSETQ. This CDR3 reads CASSYGPGLAFF. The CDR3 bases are TGCGCCAGCAGCTACGGGCCCGGGTTGGCTTTCTTT.

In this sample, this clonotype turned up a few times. CDR3 sequence: CASSQYRDWTYEQYF. In DNA, the CDR3 is TGCGCCAGCAGCCAATACCGGGACTGGACCTACGAGCAGTACTTC. The chain links TRBV4-3 to TRBJ2-7; maybe TRBD2 (6 bases). Trimming pared 2 bases from V and 2 bases from J, leaving 13 bases between. The CDR3 sequence is 15 residues long. CDR1 and CDR2 (germline): LGHNA, YSLEER.

The chain's CDR3 is CASSARRNNEKLFF. The CDR3 nucleotides are TGTGCCAGCAGCGCCAGGCGGAATAATGAAAAACTGTTTTTT. The chain recombines TRBV7-8 with TRBJ1-4; D is unresolved. Trimming cost V 5 bases and J 4 bases, with 11 bases left between them. The CDR3 extends over 14 amino acids. Germline V gene sequence: CDR1 SGHVS, CDR2 FQNEAQ.

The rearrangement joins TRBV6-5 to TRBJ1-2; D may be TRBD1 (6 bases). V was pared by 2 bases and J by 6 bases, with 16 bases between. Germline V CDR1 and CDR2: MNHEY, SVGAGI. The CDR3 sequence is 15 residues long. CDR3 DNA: TGTGCCAGCAGTTACGCCCCGGGGGGCAGGAATGGCTACACCTTC. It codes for CASSYAPGGRNGYTF.

CDR3 nucleotides: TGTGCCAGCAGTCCCGGGACCAGGAACACCGGGGAGCTGTTTTTT. This translates into CASSPGTRNTGELFF. The J gene is TRBJ2-2, the V gene TRBV12-3 or TRBV12-4; D assignment may be TRBD1 or TRBD2 (5 bases each). CDR3 length: 15 residues. Trimming removed 5 bases at V and 1 base at J, with 11 bases between.

CDR3 sequence reads: CASSQVRGPYEQYF. CDR3 sequence (DNA): TGCGCCAGCAGCCAAGTACGGGGGCCCTACGAGCAGTACTTC. The V call is TRBV4-3, the J call TRBJ2-7; D may match TRBD1 or TRBD2 (6 bases each). The CDR3 has 14 amino acids. The V end lost 1 base, the J end lost 2 bases, and 9 bases lay between the germline ends. Per germline, CDR1 LGHNA and CDR2 YSLEER.

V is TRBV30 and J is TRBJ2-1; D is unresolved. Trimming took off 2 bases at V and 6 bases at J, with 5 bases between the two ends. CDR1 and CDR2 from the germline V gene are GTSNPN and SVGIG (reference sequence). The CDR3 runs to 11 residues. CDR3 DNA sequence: TGTGCCTGGAGTAAAGGCAATGAGCAGTTCTTC. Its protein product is CAWSKGNEQFF.

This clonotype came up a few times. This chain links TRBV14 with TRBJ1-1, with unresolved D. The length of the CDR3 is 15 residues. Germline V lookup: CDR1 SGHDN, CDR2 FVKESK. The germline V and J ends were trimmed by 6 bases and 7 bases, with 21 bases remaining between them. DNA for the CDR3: TGTGCCAGCAGTGGTCGTTTCGGGGAAAATGATGAAGCTTTCTTT. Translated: CASSGRFGENDEAFF.

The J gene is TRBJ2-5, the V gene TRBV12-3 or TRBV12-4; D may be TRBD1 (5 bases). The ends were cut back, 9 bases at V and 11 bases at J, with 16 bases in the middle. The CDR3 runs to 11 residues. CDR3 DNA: TGTGCCAGTCTGTCGGACAATGAGCAGTACTTC. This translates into CASLSDNEQYF.

The CDR3 sequence: CASSEARLINTIYF. DNA of the CDR3: TGTGCCAGCAGTGAAGCGCGGCTAATAAACACCATATATTTT. This chain connects TRBV6-1 to TRBJ1-3; D remains unclear. Trimming stripped 0 bases from V and 6 bases from J, with 9 bases between. CDR3 length: 14 residues. CDR1 is MNHNS, CDR2 SASEGT, per germline.

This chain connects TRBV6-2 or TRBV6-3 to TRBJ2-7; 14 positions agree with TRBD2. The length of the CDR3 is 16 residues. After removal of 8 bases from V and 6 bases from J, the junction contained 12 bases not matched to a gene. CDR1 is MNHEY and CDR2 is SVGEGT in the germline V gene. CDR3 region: CASRTSGGPIISEQYF. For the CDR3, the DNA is TGTGCCAGCCGGACTAGCGGGGGGCCGATTATATCCGAGCAGTACTTC.